The rows below give T cell receptor beta chains drawn from one sample of a study of Tregs in tolerant kidney transplant recipients. The protocol was immunoSEQ multiplex PCR, while the TCRdb copy is restricted to in-frame clones and leaves out a portion. The profile shows nearly 95,000 clones, 93% of them singletons. The specimen was CD4+ T cells from blood, collected before the transplant. Every receptor here comes from a human donor who received a combined kidney and bone marrow transplant. CDR3s include the opening cysteine and the closing phenylalanine or tryptophan. D genes are given only for firm matches. The size field is filled for only some rows; it gives once, few, many or a size class.

clone_size	j_call	d_call	v_call	cdr3_aa	cdr3_nt
-	TRBJ1-2	-	TRBV29-1	CSVARGNYGYTF	TGCAGCGTTGCTCGGGGAAACTATGGCTACACCTTC
-	TRBJ1-6	TRBD1	TRBV9	CASSVGGTGVNPLHF	TGTGCCAGCAGCGTAGGGGGGACAGGGGTAAATCCCCTCCACTTT
-	TRBJ1-2	TRBD1	TRBV6-5	CASRTGQGSNYGYTF	TGTGCCAGCAGGACCGGACAGGGCTCAAACTATGGCTACACCTTC
-	TRBJ2-1	TRBD2	TRBV7-2	CASTIGRAWGNEQFF	TGTGCCAGCACCATCGGGAGGGCCTGGGGCAATGAGCAGTTCTTC
-	TRBJ2-7	-	TRBV15	CATSRGTEQYF	TGTGCCACCAGCAGGGGGACTGAGCAGTACTTC
-	TRBJ1-3	TRBD1	TRBV4-2	CASSLRQGSGNTIYF	TGTGCCAGCAGCCTTCGACAGGGGAGCGGAAACACCATATATTTT
once	TRBJ2-3	TRBD2	TRBV5-4	CASSSMGGGTDTQYF	TGTGCCAGCAGCTCCATGGGGGGGGGCACAGATACGCAGTATTTT
-	TRBJ2-7	-	TRBV7-6	CASSLEQGLNEQYF	TGTGCCAGCAGCTTGGAGCAGGGGCTGAACGAGCAGTACTTC
once	TRBJ2-5	TRBD2	TRBV2	CASSPLAGAPGAQYF	TGTGCCAGCAGCCCACTAGCGGGGGCCCCTGGGGCCCAGTACTTC
-	TRBJ1-2	TRBD1	TRBV29-1	CSVVGPGQGSGYTF	TGCAGCGTTGTTGGTCCGGGACAGGGTAGTGGCTACACCTTC
-	TRBJ2-7	-	TRBV7-2	CASSLGTEGYEQYF	TGTGCCAGCAGCTTAGGAACCGAGGGCTACGAGCAGTACTTC
-	TRBJ1-6	-	TRBV30	CAWSVTTSALHF	TGTGCCTGGAGTGTAACCACCTCAGCCCTCCACTTT
-	TRBJ1-2	-	TRBV4-2	CASSQDPDSRYGYTF	TGTGCCAGCAGCCAAGATCCGGACAGCCGCTATGGCTACACCTTC
once	TRBJ1-5	TRBD1	TRBV18	CASSPYTGDSNQPQHF	TGTGCCAGCTCACCATACACAGGGGATAGCAATCAGCCCCAGCATTTT
-	TRBJ2-3	TRBD1	TRBV6-1	CASSEMAGGTTDTQYF	TGTGCCAGCAGTGAAATGGCAGGGGGCACCACAGATACGCAGTATTTT
-	TRBJ1-1	-	TRBV5-6	CASSVQMLGEAFF	TGTGCCAGCAGCGTACAGATGTTGGGTGAAGCTTTCTTT
-	TRBJ1-2	-	TRBV6-1	CASTLSQDYYGYTF	TGTGCCAGCACCCTTTCCCAGGATTACTATGGCTACACCTTC
-	TRBJ2-1	TRBD1	TRBV18	CASSLRQGNYNEQFF	TGTGCCAGCTCACTACGACAGGGGAACTACAATGAGCAGTTCTTC
-	TRBJ2-3	-	TRBV5-1	CASSTGRGVDTDTQYF	TGCGCCAGCAGCACCGGGCGGGGAGTTGACACAGATACGCAGTATTTT
once	TRBJ2-6	-	TRBV7-9	CASSNFSGANVLTF	TGTGCCAGCAGTAATTTCTCTGGGGCCAACGTCCTGACTTTC